The next 11 T cell receptor beta chains were all read from a single sample in a study of patients and donors after allogeneic stem cell transplantation. TCRdb used MiXCR to reprocess the RT-PCR reads, holding one entry per CDR3 protein. Seen here are 200,000 to 250,000 distinct CDR3 sequences, 12% to 15% observed once, and the top ten hold 9.5% to 13%. The sequencing input was blood, either unsorted or a sorted T cell fraction (not recorded which). These receptors were collected from a human donor who was either an allogeneic HSCT recipient or a stem cell or donor lymphocyte infusion donor (not recorded which). It is not recorded whose cells these are; they may come from a transplant donor.

CDR3 sequence: CAWSPQDRYEQYF. The CDR3 coding sequence is TGTGCCTGGAGCCCACAGGATCGGTACGAGCAGTACTTC. V gene TRBV30 combines with J gene TRBJ2-7; tentative D call: TRBD1 (5 bases). Germline V gene sequence: CDR1 GTSNPN, CDR2 SVGIG (reference sequence). This CDR3 spans 13 amino acids. V lost 3 bases to trimming and J lost 4 bases, with 13 bases between them.

This clonotype was detected many times. The chain links TRBV4-2 to TRBJ2-1; TRBD2 aligns across 10 bases. The V and J ends lost 0 bases and 8 bases, in that order; junction bases with no gene match: 7. Germline V gene data show CDR1 as LGHNA and CDR2 as YNFKEQ. There are 16 residues in the CDR3. The CDR3 DNA reads as TGTGCCAGCAGCCAAGATCCAGCGGGGGGGGGCTATGAGCAGTTCTTC. Translation gives CASSQDPAGGGYEQFF.

This rearrangement joins TRBV4-1 to TRBJ1-5; 8 nucleotides align to TRBD1. The CDR3 length is 18 residues. The V and J ends lost 3 bases and 5 bases, in that order; junction bases with no gene match: 15. Germline values: CDR1 MGHRA, CDR2 YSYEKL. As DNA, the CDR3 is TGCGCCAGCAGCCATCGCGCGACCGGGACAGGATCTTATCAGCCCCAGCATTTT. This sequence encodes CASSHRATGTGSYQPQHF.

There are many counts of this clonotype. The V call is TRBV19, the J call TRBJ2-1; D uncertain. Per germline, CDR1 LNHDA and CDR2 SQIVND (reference sequence). This CDR3 is 12 amino acids long. Deletions cut 0 bases from V and 12 bases from J, with 9 bases between. CDR3 region: CASSIDKSGQFF. The DNA of the CDR3 is TGTGCCAGTAGTATAGACAAAAGTGGGCAGTTCTTC.

About this clonotype: With a much larger clone just one base away, this may be a read error. The rearrangement uses TRBV12-3 or TRBV12-4 and TRBJ2-1; D is ambiguous. The V end lost 6 bases, the J end lost 2 bases, and 2 bases lay between the germline ends. The CDR3 contains 11 residues. The CDR3 nucleotides read TGTGCCAGCAGGCCCTACAATGAGCAGTTCTTC. Its translation is CASRPYNEQFF.

The CDR3: CASSPSTGQYGYTF. CDR3 nucleotides: TGTGCCAGCAGCCCCTCGACGGGACAGTATGGCTACACCTTC. The chain combines TRBV7-9 with TRBJ1-2; 7 nucleotides agree with TRBD1. The germline V gene encodes CDR1 SEHNR and CDR2 FQNEAQ (reference sequence). The CDR3 loop spans 14 amino acids. J gave up 5 bases and V 5 bases, and 8 bases lay outside the gene matches.

This clonotype was observed a handful of times. This rearrangement joins TRBV7-8 to TRBJ2-5, with 8 bases that match TRBD2. The CDR3 has 16 residues. From germline, CDR1 is SGHVS and CDR2 FQNEAQ. Trimming took 3 bases from V and 1 from J; bases not matched to a gene: 7. The CDR3 protein is CASSFRSGGPQETQYF. The DNA for the CDR3 is TGTGCCAGCAGCTTCCGGAGCGGGGGACCCCAAGAGACCCAGTACTTC.

This clonotype showed up just a few times. The chain joins TRBV12-5 to TRBJ2-1, with 8 nucleotides matching TRBD2. The ends lost 0 bases at V and 6 bases at J; junction bases unmatched: 4. The CDR3 length is 15 residues. From germline, CDR1 is LGHNT and CDR2 FRNRAP. The CDR3 coding sequence is TGTGCTAGTGGTTTGGTACTAGCGGCGACCAATGAGCAGTTCTTC. Translation: CASGLVLAATNEQFF.

The CDR3 bases are TGTGCCAGCAGCAAGGGATGCCAGGGGGCTGGGGCCAACGTCCTGACTTTC. The encoded protein is CASSKGCQGAGANVLTF. The J gene is TRBJ2-6, the V gene TRBV21-1; TRBD1 is taken as the D call from the table, unchecked against the DNA. TRBV21-1 is marked as a pseudogene. The CDR3 consists of 17 residues.

In this sample, this clonotype turned up a few times. This chain links TRBV4-1 with TRBJ2-3; no firm D call. Trimming shortened V by 4 bases and J by 0 bases, and 11 bases separated the two germline ends. The CDR3 spans 15 residues. Germline loops: CDR1 MGHRA, CDR2 YSYEKL. The CDR3 coding sequence is TGCGCCAGCAGCCGGGCCGACTCAAGCACAGATACGCAGTATTTT. Protein: CASSRADSSTDTQYF.

The chain carries TRBV4-1 and TRBJ2-1; D might be TRBD2 (5 bases). This CDR3 contains 15 residues. Germline V gene sequence: CDR1 MGHRA, CDR2 YSYEKL. Deletions cut 1 base from V and 2 bases from J, with 9 bases between. This CDR3 is CASSQGTAAYNEQFF. The CDR3 nucleotides are TGCGCCAGCAGCCAAGGGACTGCTGCCTACAATGAGCAGTTCTTC.